These 8 T cell receptor beta chains were sequenced from one sample in a study of shared clonotypes between healthy human individuals. Produced via immunoSEQ multiplex PCR; TCRdb's table is partial and in-frame only. The sample contains about 2 million clones, about 95% of which appear only once. CD45RO negativity and positive selection for CCR7 defined naive CD8 cells, a population that excluded terminally differentiated effector memory CD45RA+ cells. Sequenced input: naive CD8+ T cells sorted from blood. Receptors were obtained from a man between 18 and 35 years old in good health.

V is TRBV6-1 and J is TRBJ1-1, with D maybe TRBD1 (5 bases). Trimming cost V 2 bases and J 3 bases, with 22 bases left between them. The CDR3 loop spans 18 amino acids. The germline gives CDR1 MNHNS, CDR2 SASEGT. Here the CDR3 DNA reads TGTGCCAGCAGTGAATGGAGTTGGAGGGGTCAGAGAGACACTGAAGCTTTCTTT. Its translation: CASSEWSWRGQRDTEAFF.

In the case of this clone: At the DNA level, this CDR3 is encoded by other sequences in the same sample as well. This sequence joins TRBV11-2 and TRBJ2-7; weak D call: TRBD2 (5 bases). Germline CDR1 is SGHAT and CDR2 is FQNNGV. V lost 5 bases and J 6 bases, leaving 8 bases between the germline ends. CDR3 length: 11 amino acids. The CDR3 region is CASSLSGEQYF. The CDR3 nucleotides are TGTGCCAGCAGCCTGAGCGGCGAGCAGTACTTC.

This rearrangement joins TRBV11-3 to TRBJ2-5; the D is unclear. Germline V gene data show CDR1 as SGHNT and CDR2 as YENEEA. The CDR3 extends over 14 amino acids. V shed 2 bases and J shed 1 base, with 8 bases lying between them. The DNA for the CDR3 is TGTGCCAGCAGCTTATACGGTGGCCAAGAGACCCAGTACTTC. This encodes CASSLYGGQETQYF.

V gene TRBV6-5 combines with J gene TRBJ2-1; D is undetermined. The CDR3 runs to 16 residues. The V end lost 2 bases, the J end lost 0 bases, and 11 bases lay between the germline ends. Per germline, CDR1 MNHEY and CDR2 SVGAGI. CDR3 sequence: CASSYLPESSYNEQFF. CDR3 sequence (DNA): TGTGCCAGCAGTTACCTCCCGGAGAGCTCCTACAATGAGCAGTTCTTC.

The chain is built from TRBV6-6 and TRBJ2-7; TRBD2 matches 8 bases. The trim removed 2 bases at V and 5 bases at J, leaving 8 bases unmatched. The CDR3 is 15 amino acids. Germline V gene lookup returns CDR1 MNHNY and CDR2 SVGAGI (reference sequence). CDR3: CASSYVSGAFDEQYF. The CDR3, as DNA: TGTGCCAGCAGTTACGTTAGCGGGGCTTTCGACGAGCAGTACTTC.

The chain employs TRBV7-8 and TRBJ2-1, with unresolved D. Germline V gene lookup returns CDR1 SGHVS and CDR2 FQNEAQ. CDR3 length: 11 amino acids. Trimming shortened V by 5 bases and J by 2 bases, and 1 base separated the two germline ends. CDR3 amino acids: CASSPYNEQFF. The CDR3 DNA follows: TGTGCCAGCAGCCCCTACAATGAGCAGTTCTTC.

This chain joins TRBV19 and TRBJ1-6; no firm D call. V lost 2 bases and J 6 bases, leaving 8 bases between the germline ends. The V gene's germline CDR1 is LNHDA and CDR2 SQIVND (reference sequence). The CDR3 has 14 residues. The DNA of the CDR3 is TGTGCCAGTAGTATACAACCTTTTAATTCACCCCTCCACTTT. Translating gives CASSIQPFNSPLHF.

The gene calls are TRBV21-1 and TRBJ2-7; the table's D call TRBD2 went unverified against the DNA. TRBV21-1 is termed a pseudogene. CDR3 length equals 20 residues. The CDR3: CASSKFSTSVGVLRHYEQYF. CDR3 sequence (DNA): TGTGCCAGCAGCAAATTTTCGACTAGCGTTGGAGTGCTCCGTCACTACGAGCAGTACTTC.